This T cell receptor beta chain was retrieved from a study of blood T cell repertoires in COVID-19. On the study more broadly: Samples of COVID-19 (acute and convalescent) were obtained from the United States, Italy and Spain. From T cells, B-cell-depleted T cells, or PBMCs came the material, which was cDNA or gDNA.

Original processing methods: Scientists estimated how many nucleated cells there were by amplifying reference gene primers. Here immunoSEQ multiplex PCR was the method, and the copy in TCRdb shows in-frame clones only, minus some. V, J and clone size reflect that table, while D and trimming were determined from the DNA. This sample carries some 96,000 clones, over 65% of them seen once, and the ten largest clones take about an eighth. Sample: peripheral blood. This receptor was taken from a human donor in a cohort sampled during active COVID-19.

CDR3 DNA: TGTGCCAGTAGAACAGGGGCCGCGAACACCGGGGAGCTGTTTTTT. It codes for CASRTGAANTGELFF. The rearrangement uses TRBV19 and TRBJ2-2; 7 nucleotides match TRBD1. In germline, CDR1 is LNHDA, CDR2 SQIVND (reference sequence). Trimming took 6 bases from V and 0 from J; bases not matched to a gene: 4. The CDR3 totals 15 residues.